Included here is one T cell receptor (beta chain) sequence, with context. Its antigen remains unidentified. During surgery, roughly 0.45-1 mL peripheral blood was drawn from four of eight donors. All available leukocytes, rather than a set cell count, yielded the blood DNA. CDR1 and CDR2 from the germline V gene are MNHEY and SMNVEV (reference sequence). This CDR3 is built from 17 residues. Between the trimmed V and J ends, which lost 3 bases and 8 bases, there was a span of 23 bases. These data originate in a study of human thymus T cells. The table came from immunoSEQ multiplex PCR; TCRdb's copy has only in-frame clones and leaves some out. The top ten hold under 7% of the sample, which has more than 50,000 clones, 94% seen once. Findings and limits, study-wide: Within thymic and blood repertoires, V and J gene usage appeared to be biased.

This receptor was obtained from a boy less than two years old with a congenital heart defect but otherwise immunologically healthy. The chain joins TRBV27 to TRBJ2-1; the D gene is possibly TRBD2 (6 bases). What was sequenced was blood. CDR3 sequence reads: CASSFLITGLRLDEQFF. The CDR3 DNA sequence: TGTGCCAGCAGTTTTTTGATTACGGGACTGAGACTCGATGAGCAGTTCTTC.